The entry that follows covers one TCR beta chain sequence. Documented time point: blood from clinic visit 5 months post-surgery; TSC patient then seizure free. Sequencing was limited to surgery cases with top T cell transcript signatures in brain tissue. Germline CDR1 and CDR2: MNHEY and SMNVEV (reference sequence). CDR3 size: 15 residues. The germline V and J ends were trimmed by 5 bases and 4 bases, with 14 bases remaining between them. This record comes from a study of brain T cells in children with intractable seizures. The protocol was immunoSEQ multiplex PCR, while the TCRdb copy is restricted to in-frame clones and leaves out a portion. The profile shows about 340,000 clones, over 85% of them singletons.

The material was peripheral blood, obtained roughly 5 months after surgery. The chain carries TRBV27 and TRBJ2-2; D may be TRBD1 (5 bases). The clonotype comes from a boy under three years old with tuberous sclerosis and intractable seizures. CDR3 sequence reads: CASSLQGSGTGELFF. CDR3 nucleotide sequence: TGTGCCAGCAGTCTCCAGGGTAGTGGCACCGGGGAGCTGTTTTTT.